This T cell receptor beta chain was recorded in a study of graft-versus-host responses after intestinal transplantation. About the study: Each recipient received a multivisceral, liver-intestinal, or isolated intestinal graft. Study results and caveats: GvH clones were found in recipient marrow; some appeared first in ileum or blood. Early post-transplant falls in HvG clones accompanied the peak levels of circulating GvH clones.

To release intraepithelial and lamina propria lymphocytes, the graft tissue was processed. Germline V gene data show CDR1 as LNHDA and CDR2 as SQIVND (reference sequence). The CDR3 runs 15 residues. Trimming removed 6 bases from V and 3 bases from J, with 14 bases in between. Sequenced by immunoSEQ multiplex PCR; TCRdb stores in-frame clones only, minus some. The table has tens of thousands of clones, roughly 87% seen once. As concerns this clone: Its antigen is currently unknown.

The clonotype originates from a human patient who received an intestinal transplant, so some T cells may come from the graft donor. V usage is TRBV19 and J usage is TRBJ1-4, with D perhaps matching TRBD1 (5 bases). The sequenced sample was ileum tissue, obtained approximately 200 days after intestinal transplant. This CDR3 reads CASSPGTSSNEKLFF. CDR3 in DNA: TGTGCCAGTAGCCCCGGGACTTCCTCTAATGAAAAACTGTTTTTT.